One and the same sample provided the 23 T cell receptor beta chains below, sequenced in a study of early T cells in non-severe SARS-CoV-2 infection. TCRdb itself ran the 5' RACE reads through MiXCR, one entry per CDR3 protein. The data contain 55,000 to 70,000 distinct CDR3 sequences, 4.9% of them seen just once; the ten biggest clones take up 4.9%. Sequenced input: whole blood. The source is an adult who was a healthcare worker with PCR-confirmed SARS-CoV-2 infection or an uninfected control (not recorded which).

This clonotype was seen more than once but under ten times. The chain links TRBV7-2 to TRBJ2-2; 7 nucleotides agree with TRBD2. Per germline, CDR1 SGHTA and CDR2 FQGNSA. Trimming removed 2 bases from V and 1 base from J; junction bases left unmatched: 1. This CDR3 comprises 15 residues. CDR3 sequence (DNA): TGTGCCAGCAGCTTACAGCGGGGGAACACCGGGGAGCTGTTTTTT. Translated: CASSLQRGNTGELFF. Variable domain in full (rest from reference TRBV7-2 and TRBJ2-2): GAGVSQSPSNKVTEKGKDVELRCDPISGHTALYWYRQSLGQGLEFLIYFQGNSAPDKSGLPSDRFSAERTGGSVSTLTIQRTQQEDSAVYLCASSLQRGNTGELFFGEGSRLTVL.

The table lists this clonotype with many counts. The CDR3 protein is CASSFRAGYTF. Written as DNA, the CDR3 is TGTGCCAGCAGCTTTAGGGCTGGCTACACCTTC. The chain has TRBV7-9 and TRBJ1-2, with unresolved D. The CDR3 runs to 11 residues. Per germline, CDR1 SEHNR and CDR2 FQNEAQ (reference sequence). Trimming left V 3 bases short and J 7 bases short, with 6 bases between.

This clonotype was counted ten times or more. V and J are TRBV7-2 and TRBJ2-7; no reliable D call. Trimming pared 5 bases from V and 4 bases from J, leaving 9 bases between. Looked up from germline, CDR1 is SGHTA and CDR2 is FQGNSA. The CDR3 is 12 residues long. This chain's CDR3 is CASSEQAYEQYF. For the CDR3, the DNA is TGTGCCAGCAGCGAACAAGCTTACGAGCAGTACTTC.

This clonotype was seen ten or more times. V gene TRBV29-1 combines with J gene TRBJ2-3; D is ambiguous. The CDR3 is made up of 14 amino acids. V lost 0 bases and J 4 bases, leaving 11 bases between the germline ends. Germline-derived CDR1 and CDR2 are SQVTM and ANQGSEA. This chain's CDR3 is CSVEDRLGPDTQYF. The CDR3, as DNA: TGCAGCGTTGAAGATCGGCTGGGCCCAGATACGCAGTATTTT.

This clonotype came up a few times. This chain joins TRBV6-1 and TRBJ2-5, with 8 bases matching TRBD2. The CDR3 sequence is 15 residues long. Germline values: CDR1 MNHNS, CDR2 SASEGT. Trimming at V came to 0 bases and at J to 4 bases, leaving 4 bases not matched to a gene. The CDR3 DNA reads as TGTGCCAGCAGTGAAGCCGGGACTAGTCTAGAGACCCAGTACTTC. Translated: CASSEAGTSLETQYF.

This clonotype has just a few counts. V is TRBV20-1 and J is TRBJ2-2, with 12 bases lining up with TRBD1. After removal of 6 bases from V and 6 bases from J, the junction contained 2 bases not matched to a gene. Germline-derived CDR1 and CDR2 are DFQATT and SNEGSKA (reference sequence). CDR3 length: 13 residues. The CDR3 DNA reads as TGCAGTGCGGGGACAGGGGGCCCCGGGGAGCTGTTTTTT. Translation gives CSAGTGGPGELFF.

This clonotype came up many times. The rearrangement links TRBV14 to TRBJ2-1; D perhaps matches TRBD2 (5 bases). Germline assignment: CDR1 SGHDN and CDR2 FVKESK. The CDR3 length is 16 residues. V lost 4 bases and J lost 12, with 25 bases in between. CDR3 region: CASSPQGGYTRAGQFF. DNA of the CDR3: TGTGCCAGCAGCCCCCAAGGTGGCTATACGCGTGCGGGGCAGTTCTTC.

At least ten counts were recorded for this clonotype. V and J are TRBV7-2 and TRBJ2-1; D possibly corresponds to TRBD1 (5 bases). The CDR3 contains 15 residues. The V and J ends lost 6 bases and 3 bases respectively, with 15 bases between them. Per the germline V gene, CDR1 is SGHTA and CDR2 is FQGNSA. DNA for the CDR3: TGTGCCAGCAGGATGAGCCCCGGACACTACAATGAGCAGTTCTTC. Its translation: CASRMSPGHYNEQFF.

This clonotype was picked up many times. The chain links TRBV20-1 to TRBJ2-1; TRBD2 agrees at 13 bases. V trimming: 6 bases; J trimming: 4 bases; junction bases outside the gene matches: 3. Germline CDR1 and CDR2: DFQATT and SNEGSKA (reference sequence). The CDR3 contains 14 residues. The DNA of the CDR3 is TGCAGTGCGGGGACTAGCGGGATTTACAATGAGCAGTTCTTC. It codes for CSAGTSGIYNEQFF.

In its sample, this clonotype was seen many times. J is TRBJ1-1 and V is TRBV20-1; D is uncertain. V dropped 2 bases and J dropped 10 bases, with 11 bases sitting between them. The CDR3 is 11 amino acids. Germline V gene sequence: CDR1 DFQATT, CDR2 SNEGSKA (reference sequence). The chain's CDR3 is CSARYSVGAFF. CDR3 in DNA: TGCAGTGCTAGATATTCCGTGGGAGCTTTCTTT.

Comment on this clonotype: One base away lies a much larger clone, so this may be a sequencing read error. The chain uses TRBV12-3 or TRBV12-4 and TRBJ2-7, with no clear D. The CDR3 is 16 residues long. As DNA, the CDR3 is TGTGCCAGCAGTTTATATCTTGGCGTCTCCATTTACGAGCAGAACTTC. This gives the protein CASSLYLGVSIYEQNF.

This chain links TRBV7-9 with TRBJ2-3; the match to TRBD1 covers 8 bases. The CDR3 is 16 amino acids. The V gene end was trimmed by 7 bases and the J gene end by 2 bases; junction bases not matched to a gene: 11. Germline CDR1 SEHNR, CDR2 FQNEAQ (reference sequence). The CDR3 reads CASTTWTGTPTDTQYF. The CDR3 coding sequence is TGTGCCAGCACCACTTGGACAGGGACTCCCACAGATACGCAGTATTTT. Complete variable domain (other parts from reference TRBV7-9 and TRBJ2-3): DTGVSQNPRHKITKRGQNVTFRCDPISEHNRLYWYRQTLGQGPEFLTYFQNEAQLEKSRLLSDRFSAERPKGSFSTLEIQRTEQGDSAMYLCASTTWTGTPTDTQYFGPGTRLTVL.

This clonotype occurred a few times. V is TRBV27 and J is TRBJ2-1; D uncertain. V was trimmed by 2 bases and J by 9 bases, leaving 11 bases between them. In germline, CDR1 is MNHEY, CDR2 SMNVEV (reference sequence). The CDR3 extends over 13 amino acids. The CDR3 protein is CASSLSLGGEQFF. CDR3 DNA: TGTGCCAGCAGTTTAAGTCTGGGTGGTGAGCAGTTCTTC.

CDR3 DNA sequence: TGCAGTGCCCAGCGCCCTAGCGGGACATCAGATACGCAGTATTTT. Translating gives CSAQRPSGTSDTQYF. The chain employs TRBV20-1 and TRBJ2-3; 9 bases align to TRBD2. This CDR3 has 15 amino acids. With 6 bases clipped from V and 4 bases from J, the junction kept 11 bases outside the gene matches. Germline V CDR1 and CDR2: DFQATT, SNEGSKA (reference sequence).

This clonotype was observed many times. This chain joins TRBV20-1 and TRBJ1-1, with D perhaps TRBD1 (5 bases). Trimming stripped 1 base from V and 3 bases from J, with 12 bases between. Germline V gene data show CDR1 as DFQATT and CDR2 as SNEGSKA (reference sequence). The CDR3 is 14 residues long. CDR3: CSARGGVTDTEAFF. The CDR3 nucleotides read TGCAGTGCTAGAGGGGGGGTCACGGACACTGAAGCTTTCTTT.

Ten or more counts support this clonotype. The genes are TRBV13 and TRBJ1-6; weak D call: TRBD1 (5 bases). The germline gives CDR1 PRHDT, CDR2 FYEKMQ (reference sequence). V was shortened by 3 bases and J by 9 bases, with 18 bases between the two germline ends. The CDR3 has 16 amino acids. The chain's CDR3 is CASSLGDVGSGSPLHF. Here the CDR3 DNA reads TGTGCCAGCAGCTTGGGGGACGTTGGATCGGGTTCACCCCTCCACTTT.

This clonotype appeared many times. CDR3 nucleotides: TGTGCCAGCAGCTTAGAGGGGACTAGCGGAACCTACGAGCAGTACTTC. Residues: CASSLEGTSGTYEQYF. The V gene is TRBV7-2, the J gene TRBJ2-7, with TRBD2 matching over 11 bases. The CDR3 totals 16 residues. CDR1 is SGHTA and CDR2 is FQGNSA in the germline V gene. The V segment lost 1 base and the J segment 2 bases; nucleotides outside the gene matches: 4.

This clonotype has ten or more counts. The chain uses TRBV11-2 and TRBJ2-7; the match to TRBD1 covers 8 bases. Germline V gene sequence: CDR1 SGHAT, CDR2 FQNNGV. After removal of 1 base from V and 6 bases from J, the junction contained 8 bases not matched to a gene. The CDR3 totals 15 residues. CDR3 coding DNA: TGTGCCAGCAGCTTAGGGACGACAGGGGCCAGCGAGCAGTACTTC. Translation gives CASSLGTTGASEQYF.

This clonotype has just a few counts. This rearrangement joins TRBV29-1 to TRBJ1-2, with a weak D call TRBD1 (5 bases). V was trimmed by 5 bases and J by 2 bases, leaving 15 bases between them. The CDR3 contains 14 residues. CDR1 is SQVTM, CDR2 ANQGSEA, per germline. The DNA of the CDR3 is TGCAGCGTTAGAGAGAGGGGACCGAACTATGGCTACACCTTC. It encodes CSVRERGPNYGYTF.

At least ten counts were recorded for this clonotype. CDR3 in amino acids: CASSLDSARTDTQYF. The DNA for the CDR3 is TGTGCCAGCAGCTTAGATAGCGCTCGCACAGATACGCAGTATTTT. The V call is TRBV7-2, the J call TRBJ2-3, with D perhaps TRBD2 (5 bases). There are 15 residues in the CDR3. Germline values: CDR1 SGHTA, CDR2 FQGNSA. V lost 1 base to trimming and J lost 1 base, with 9 bases between them.

This clonotype has ten or more counts. This chain uses TRBV6-1 with TRBJ2-3; TRBD2 is a possible D gene (5 bases). The ends were cut back, 5 bases at V and 0 bases at J, with 12 bases in the middle. This CDR3 region has 15 residues. Germline V CDR1 and CDR2: MNHNS, SASEGT. This CDR3 reads CASSFFGGSTDTQYF. CDR3 coding DNA: TGTGCCAGCAGTTTCTTTGGCGGGAGCACAGATACGCAGTATTTT.

This clonotype was observed at least ten times. This chain links TRBV9 with TRBJ2-3; D is unresolved. V was pared by 2 bases and J by 2 bases, with 6 bases between. This CDR3 comprises 13 residues. Germline CDR1 SGDLS, CDR2 YYNGEE. CDR3 in DNA: TGTGCCAGCAGCGTCCTTAACACAGATACGCAGTATTTT. It yields the protein CASSVLNTDTQYF.

This clonotype was seen ten or more times. The V gene is TRBV4-2, the J gene TRBJ1-1, with D unclear. V was cut by 4 bases and J by 10 bases, with 25 bases left in between. Germline-derived CDR1 and CDR2 are LGHNA and YNFKEQ. This CDR3 has 16 amino acids. For the CDR3, the DNA is TGTGCCAGCAGCCCGTCCGTCGACCAAGCAGGCTACGGAGCTTTCTTT. This encodes CASSPSVDQAGYGAFF.